The TCR beta chain under discussion was sequenced for a study of metastatic and nonmetastatic thyroid tumors. Methods used by the authors: It was from CDR3 differences across clinicopathological groups that a distant-metastasis classifier for papillary thyroid cancer was built. TCRdb ran MiXCR on the PCR reads. TCRdb, not the authors, supplied the V and J calls. The sample carries more than 14,000 clones, 20% to 25% recorded once. This clone was seen ten or more times. Nobody among the patients had been given any treatment before thyroid surgery. The CDR3 extends over 13 amino acids. Per the germline V gene, CDR1 is SGHDN and CDR2 is FVKESK. Trimming shortened V by 4 bases and J by 7 bases, and 13 bases separated the two germline ends.

This sequence joins TRBV14 and TRBJ2-5; no clear D gene. The sequencing sample was made of tumor tissue. This clonotype originated in a female donor with papillary thyroid cancer or a benign thyroid nodule (not recorded which). Some clones in this sample may be carry-over from other donors' samples. The CDR3 protein is CASSLPLGGTQYF. The DNA of the CDR3 is TGTGCCAGCAGCCTCCCCCTGGGCGGGACCCAGTACTTC.